These T cell receptor beta chains were read from a single sample in a study of blood T cell repertoires in COVID-19. This table comes from immunoSEQ multiplex PCR, and its TCRdb copy is limited to in-frame clones, with some not included. The table records around 220,000 clones, 75% to 85% of them present only once. Sequencing was performed on peripheral blood. These receptors came from a woman older than 75 with COVID-19, enrolled during active disease. Both conserved end residues are part of each CDR3. The order of the fields is J gene, V gene, CDR3 length, D gene, clone size, CDR3 protein, CDR3 DNA. D genes are given only for firm matches. Clone size is given for some rows only: seen once, a few or many times, or a class if the clone is expanded.

TRBJ1-2 | TRBV29-1 | 13 | TRBD1 | . | CSVGTGGDYGYTF | TGCAGCGTTGGGACAGGTGGCGACTATGGCTACACCTTC
TRBJ2-1 | TRBV2 | 12 | . | . | CASSGAANEQFF | TGTGCCAGCAGTGGGGCAGCCAATGAGCAGTTCTTC
TRBJ1-5 | TRBV18 | 13 | . | . | CASSPRGDQPQHF | TGTGCCAGCTCACCGAGAGGAGATCAGCCCCAGCATTTT
TRBJ2-2 | TRBV5-1 | 13 | . | . | CASSGLFTGELFF | TGCGCCAGCAGCGGACTTTTCACCGGGGAGCTGTTTTTT
TRBJ1-5 | TRBV28 | 14 | TRBD1 | . | CASSPGTAYQPQHF | TGTGCCAGCAGTCCTGGGACAGCCTATCAGCCCCAGCATTTT
TRBJ1-6 | TRBV25-1 | 13 | . | few | CASSDPGSSPLHF | TGTGCCAGCTCCGACCCCGGGAGTTCACCCCTCCACTTT
TRBJ2-5 | TRBV5-1 | 14 | TRBD2 | . | CASSLLATQETQYF | TGCGCCAGCAGCTTACTAGCGACCCAAGAGACCCAGTACTTC
TRBJ2-1 | TRBV5-1 | 15 | TRBD2 | . | CASSLMLAANNEQFF | TGCGCCAGCAGCTTGATGCTAGCGGCGAACAATGAGCAGTTCTTC
TRBJ2-6 | TRBV5-4 | 13 | . | . | CASSLDGANVLTF | TGTGCCAGCAGCTTAGATGGGGCCAACGTCCTGACTTTT
TRBJ2-4 | TRBV27 | 18 | TRBD1 | . | CASSSFGTGGSGKNIQYF | TGTGCCAGCAGTTCATTCGGGACAGGGGGAAGTGGCAAAAACATTCAGTACTTC
TRBJ2-3 | TRBV10-1 | 13 | . | . | CASSLGAADTQYF | TGCGCCAGCAGTCTGGGGGCTGCAGATACGCAGTATTTT
TRBJ2-1 | TRBV4-1 | 19 | TRBD2 | few | CASSQPGLARRSSYNEQFF | TGCGCCAGCAGCCAACCGGGACTAGCGAGACGAAGCTCCTACAATGAGCAGTTCTTC
TRBJ1-1 | TRBV14 | 13 | . | . | CASARGAVSEAFF | TGTGCCTCGGCCCGGGGGGCTGTCTCTGAAGCTTTCTTT
TRBJ1-4 | TRBV28 | 13 | TRBD1 | . | CASSLDRVEKLFF | TGTGCCAGCAGTTTAGACAGGGTGGAAAAACTGTTTTTT
TRBJ2-2 | TRBV30 | 14 | TRBD1 | . | CAWTTGANTGELFF | TGTGCCTGGACTACAGGGGCGAACACCGGGGAGCTGTTTTTT
TRBJ1-4 | TRBV30 | 14 | . | . | CAWSTGQWVEKLFF | TGTGCCTGGAGTACAGGGCAGTGGGTTGAAAAACTGTTTTTT
TRBJ1-6 | TRBV2 | 16 | TRBD1 | few | CASSTQGQVPYSPLHF | TGTGCCAGCAGTACCCAGGGACAGGTCCCCTATTCACCCCTCCACTTT
TRBJ2-6 | TRBV29-1 | 14 | . | . | CSVGGGSGANVLTF | TGCAGCGTTGGAGGGGGATCTGGGGCCAACGTCCTGACTTTC
TRBJ1-1 | TRBV7-3 | 13 | . | few | CASSLTAGTEAFF | TGTGCCAGCAGCTTAACGGCGGGGACTGAAGCTTTCTTT
TRBJ2-3 | TRBV6-6 | 14 | . | once | CASSWGDRSDTQYF | TGTGCCAGCAGTTGGGGGGACAGATCAGATACGCAGTATTTT
TRBJ1-2 | TRBV27 | 15 | TRBD1 | . | CASSSPDRGVYGYTF | TGTGCCAGCAGTTCCCCGGACAGGGGGGTCTATGGCTACACCTTC
TRBJ1-3 | TRBV25-1 | 13 | . | . | CASSALAGNTIYF | TGTGCCAGCAGTGCCCTAGCAGGAAACACCATATATTTT